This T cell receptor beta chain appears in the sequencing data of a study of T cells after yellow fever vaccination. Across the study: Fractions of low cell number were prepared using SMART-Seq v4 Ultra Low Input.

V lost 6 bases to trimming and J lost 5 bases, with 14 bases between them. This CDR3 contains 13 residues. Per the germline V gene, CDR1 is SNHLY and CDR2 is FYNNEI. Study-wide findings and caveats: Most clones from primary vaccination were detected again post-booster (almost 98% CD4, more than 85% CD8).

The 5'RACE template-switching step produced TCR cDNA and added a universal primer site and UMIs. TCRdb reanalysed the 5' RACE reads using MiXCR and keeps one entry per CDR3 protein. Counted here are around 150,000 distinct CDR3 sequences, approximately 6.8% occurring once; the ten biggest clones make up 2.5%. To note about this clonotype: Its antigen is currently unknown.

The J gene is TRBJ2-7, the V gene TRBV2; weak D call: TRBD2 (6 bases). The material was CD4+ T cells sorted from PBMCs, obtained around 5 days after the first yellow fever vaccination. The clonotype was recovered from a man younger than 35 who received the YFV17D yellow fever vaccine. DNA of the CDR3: TGTGCCAGCAGGTTCGGGGGAGTCCACGAGCAGTACTTC. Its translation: CASRFGGVHEQYF.